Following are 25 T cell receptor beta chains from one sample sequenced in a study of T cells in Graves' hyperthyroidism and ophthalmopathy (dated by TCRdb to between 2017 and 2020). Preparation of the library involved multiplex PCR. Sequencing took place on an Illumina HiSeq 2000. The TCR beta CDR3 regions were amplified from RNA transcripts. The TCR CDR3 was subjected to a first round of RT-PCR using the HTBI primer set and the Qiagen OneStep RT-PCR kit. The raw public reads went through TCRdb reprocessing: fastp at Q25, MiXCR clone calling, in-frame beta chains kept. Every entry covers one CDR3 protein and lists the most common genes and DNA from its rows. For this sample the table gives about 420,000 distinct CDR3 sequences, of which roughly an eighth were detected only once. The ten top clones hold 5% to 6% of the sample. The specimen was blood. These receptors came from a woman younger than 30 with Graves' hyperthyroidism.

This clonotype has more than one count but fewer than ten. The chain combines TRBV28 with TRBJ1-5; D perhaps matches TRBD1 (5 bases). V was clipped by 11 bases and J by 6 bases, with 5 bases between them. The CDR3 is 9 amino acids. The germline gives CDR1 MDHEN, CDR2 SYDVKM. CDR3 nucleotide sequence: TGTGCCGGGGGTCAGCCCCAGCATTTT. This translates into CAGGQPQHF. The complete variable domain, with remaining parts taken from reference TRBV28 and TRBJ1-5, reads DVKVTQSSRYLVKRTGEKVFLECVQDMDHENMFWYRQDPGLGLRLIYFSYDVKMKEKGDIPEGYSVSREKKERFSLILESASTNQTSMYLCAGGQPQHFGDGTRLSIL.

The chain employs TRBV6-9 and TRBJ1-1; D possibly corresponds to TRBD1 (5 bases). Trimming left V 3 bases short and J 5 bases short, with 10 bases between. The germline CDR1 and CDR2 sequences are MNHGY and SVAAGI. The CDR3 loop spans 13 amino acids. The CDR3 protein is CASSYDSDTEAFF. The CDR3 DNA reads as TGTGCCAGCAGTTACGACAGTGATACTGAAGCTTTCTTT.

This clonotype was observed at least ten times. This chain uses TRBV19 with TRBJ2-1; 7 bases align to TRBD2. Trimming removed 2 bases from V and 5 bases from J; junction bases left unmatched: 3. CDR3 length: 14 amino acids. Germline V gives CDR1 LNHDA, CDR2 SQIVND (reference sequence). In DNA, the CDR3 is TGTGCCAGTAGTATACTAGCGGCACACAATGAGCAGTTCTTC. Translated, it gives CASSILAAHNEQFF.

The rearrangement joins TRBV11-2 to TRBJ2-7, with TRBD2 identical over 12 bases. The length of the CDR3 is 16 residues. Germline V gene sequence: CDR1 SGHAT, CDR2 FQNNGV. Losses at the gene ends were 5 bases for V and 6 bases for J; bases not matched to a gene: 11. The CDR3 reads CASSQALTSGSGEQYF. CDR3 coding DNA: TGTGCCAGCAGCCAAGCTCTGACTAGCGGGAGTGGCGAGCAGTACTTC.

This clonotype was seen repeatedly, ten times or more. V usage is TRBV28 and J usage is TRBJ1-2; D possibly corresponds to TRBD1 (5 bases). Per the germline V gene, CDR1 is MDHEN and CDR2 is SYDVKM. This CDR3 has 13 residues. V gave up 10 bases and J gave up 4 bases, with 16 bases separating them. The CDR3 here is CATRDQRAYGYTF. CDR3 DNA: TGTGCCACTAGGGACCAACGGGCCTATGGCTACACCTTC.

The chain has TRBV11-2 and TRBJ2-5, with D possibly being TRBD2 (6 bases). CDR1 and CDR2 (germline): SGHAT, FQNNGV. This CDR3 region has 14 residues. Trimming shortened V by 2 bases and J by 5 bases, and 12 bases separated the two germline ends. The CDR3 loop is CASSLLMEGETQYF. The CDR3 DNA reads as TGTGCCAGCAGCTTATTAATGGAGGGGGAGACCCAGTACTTC.

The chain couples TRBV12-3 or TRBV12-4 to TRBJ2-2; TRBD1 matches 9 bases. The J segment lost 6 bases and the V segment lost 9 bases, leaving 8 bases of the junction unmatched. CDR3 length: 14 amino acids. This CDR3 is CARPGTGRPGELFF. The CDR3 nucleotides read TGTGCCAGGCCCGGGACAGGGAGGCCCGGGGAGCTGTTTTTT.

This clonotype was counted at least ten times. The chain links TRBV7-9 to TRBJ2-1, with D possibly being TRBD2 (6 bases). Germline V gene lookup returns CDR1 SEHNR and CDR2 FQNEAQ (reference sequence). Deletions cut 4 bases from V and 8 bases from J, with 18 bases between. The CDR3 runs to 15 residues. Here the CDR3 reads CASSSRTGDDDEQFF. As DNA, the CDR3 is TGTGCCAGCAGCTCTAGAACGGGAGACGATGATGAGCAGTTCTTC.

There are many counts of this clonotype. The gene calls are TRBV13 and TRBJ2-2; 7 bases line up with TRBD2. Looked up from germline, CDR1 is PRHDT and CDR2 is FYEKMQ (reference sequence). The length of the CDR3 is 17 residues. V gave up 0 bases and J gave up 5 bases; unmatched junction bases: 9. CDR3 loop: CASSLGRASGRTGELFF. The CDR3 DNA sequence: TGTGCCAGCAGCTTAGGCAGGGCTAGCGGCCGGACCGGGGAGCTGTTTTTT.

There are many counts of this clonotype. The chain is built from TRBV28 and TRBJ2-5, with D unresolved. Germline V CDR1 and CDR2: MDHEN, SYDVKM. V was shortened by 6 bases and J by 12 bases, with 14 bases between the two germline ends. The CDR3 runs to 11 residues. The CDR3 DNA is TGTGCCAGCAGCCTCGGGTCAGGCGAGTACTTC. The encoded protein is CASSLGSGEYF. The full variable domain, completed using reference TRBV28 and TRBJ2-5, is DVKVTQSSRYLVKRTGEKVFLECVQDMDHENMFWYRQDPGLGLRLIYFSYDVKMKEKGDIPEGYSVSREKKERFSLILESASTNQTSMYLCASSLGSGEYFGPGTRLLVL.

The DNA of the CDR3 is TGTGCCAGCAGTGCTGGGGGACTAGCGGGCTACAATGAGCAGTTCTTC. This encodes CASSAGGLAGYNEQFF. The gene calls are TRBV28 and TRBJ2-1, with 12 positions matching TRBD2. Germline values: CDR1 MDHEN, CDR2 SYDVKM. This CDR3 has 16 amino acids. The V gene end was trimmed by 5 bases and the J gene end by 3 bases; junction bases not matched to a gene: 5.

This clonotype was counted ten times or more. CDR3 residues: CASRIDRSMNTEAFF. In DNA, the CDR3 is TGTGCCAGTAGGATCGACAGGTCCATGAACACTGAAGCTTTCTTT. The gene calls are TRBV19 and TRBJ1-1, with a possible D match to TRBD1 (6 bases). CDR1 and CDR2 (germline): LNHDA, SQIVND (reference sequence). V lost 6 bases and J 0 bases, leaving 14 bases between the germline ends. CDR3 length: 15 residues.

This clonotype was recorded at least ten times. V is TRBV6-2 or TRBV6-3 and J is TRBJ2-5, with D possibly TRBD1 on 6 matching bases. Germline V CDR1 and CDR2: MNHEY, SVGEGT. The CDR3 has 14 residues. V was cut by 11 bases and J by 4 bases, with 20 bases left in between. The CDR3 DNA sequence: TGTGCCGGACGTAGAGGTGGGGGCAGAGAGACCCAGTACTTC. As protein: CAGRRGGGRETQYF.

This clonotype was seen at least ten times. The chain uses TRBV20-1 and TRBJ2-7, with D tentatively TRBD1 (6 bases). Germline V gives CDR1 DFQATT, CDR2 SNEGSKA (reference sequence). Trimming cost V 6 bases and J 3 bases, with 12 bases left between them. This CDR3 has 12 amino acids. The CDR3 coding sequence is TGCAGTGCGGGCCCGGACAGCTACGAGCAGTACTTC. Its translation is CSAGPDSYEQYF.

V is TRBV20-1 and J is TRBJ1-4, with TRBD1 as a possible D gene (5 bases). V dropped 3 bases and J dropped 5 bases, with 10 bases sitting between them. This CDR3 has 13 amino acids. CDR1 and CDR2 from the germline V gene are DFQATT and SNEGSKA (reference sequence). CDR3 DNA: TGCAGTGCTAGTGCAGGGATGAATGAAAAACTGTTTTTT. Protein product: CSASAGMNEKLFF.

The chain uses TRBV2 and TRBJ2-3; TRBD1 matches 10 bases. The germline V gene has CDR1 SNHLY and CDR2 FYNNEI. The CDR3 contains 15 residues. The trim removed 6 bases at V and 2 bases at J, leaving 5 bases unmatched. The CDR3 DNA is TGTGCCAGCAGGAGGGACAGGGGTATCACAGATACGCAGTATTTT. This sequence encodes CASRRDRGITDTQYF.

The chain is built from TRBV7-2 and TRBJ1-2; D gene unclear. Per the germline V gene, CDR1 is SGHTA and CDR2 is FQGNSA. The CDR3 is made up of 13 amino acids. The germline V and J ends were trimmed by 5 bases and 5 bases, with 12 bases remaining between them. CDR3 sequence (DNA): TGTGCCAGCAGCCGGTCTTCCAGTTATGGCTACACCTTC. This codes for CASSRSSSYGYTF. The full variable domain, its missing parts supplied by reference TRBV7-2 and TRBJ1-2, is GAGVSQSPSNKVTEKGKDVELRCDPISGHTALYWYRQSLGQGLEFLIYFQGNSAPDKSGLPSDRFSAERTGGSVSTLTIQRTQQEDSAVYLCASSRSSSYGYTFGSGTRLTVV.

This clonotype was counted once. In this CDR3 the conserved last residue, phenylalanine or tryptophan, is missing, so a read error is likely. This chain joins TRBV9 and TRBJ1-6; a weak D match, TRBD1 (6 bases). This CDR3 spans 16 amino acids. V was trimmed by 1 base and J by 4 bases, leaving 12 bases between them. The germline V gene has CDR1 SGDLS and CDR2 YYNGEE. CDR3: CASSVTGTPYNSPLHL. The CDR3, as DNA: TGTGCCAGCAGCGTAACAGGGACCCCTTATAATTCACCCCTCCACCTT.

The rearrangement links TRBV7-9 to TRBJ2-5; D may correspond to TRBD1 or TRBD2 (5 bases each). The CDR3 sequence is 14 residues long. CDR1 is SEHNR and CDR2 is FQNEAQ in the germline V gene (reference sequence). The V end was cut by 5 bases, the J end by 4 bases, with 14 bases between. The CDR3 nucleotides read TGTGCCAGCAGCAAGGGACGCCTGAGAGAGACCCAGTACTTC. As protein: CASSKGRLRETQYF.

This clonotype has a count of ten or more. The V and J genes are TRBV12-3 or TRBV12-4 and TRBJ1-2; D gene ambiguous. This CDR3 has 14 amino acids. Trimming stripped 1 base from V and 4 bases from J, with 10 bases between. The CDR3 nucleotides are TGTGCCAGCAGTTTAGGAGGTCAGACCTATGGCTACACCTTC. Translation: CASSLGGQTYGYTF.

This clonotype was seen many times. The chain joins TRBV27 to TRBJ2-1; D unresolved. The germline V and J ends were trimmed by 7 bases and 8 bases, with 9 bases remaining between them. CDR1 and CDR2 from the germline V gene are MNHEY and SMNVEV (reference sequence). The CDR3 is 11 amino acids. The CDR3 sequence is CASTSGYEQFF. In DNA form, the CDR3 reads TGTGCCAGCACCTCTGGCTATGAGCAGTTCTTC.

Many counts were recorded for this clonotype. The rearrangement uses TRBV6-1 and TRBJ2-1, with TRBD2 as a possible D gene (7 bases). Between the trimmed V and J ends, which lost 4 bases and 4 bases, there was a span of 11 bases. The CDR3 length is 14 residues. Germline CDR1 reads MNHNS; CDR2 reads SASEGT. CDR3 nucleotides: TGTGCCAGCAGTGTCGAGGGGGGGTACAATGAGCAGTTCTTC. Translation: CASSVEGGYNEQFF.

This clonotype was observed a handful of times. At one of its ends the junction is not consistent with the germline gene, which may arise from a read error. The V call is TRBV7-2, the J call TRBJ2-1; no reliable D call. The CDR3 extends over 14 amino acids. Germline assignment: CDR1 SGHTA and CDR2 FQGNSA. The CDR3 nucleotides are TGCGCCAGCAGCCTCATTGGCACCGACAATGAGCAGTTCTTC. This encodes CASSLIGTDNEQFF.

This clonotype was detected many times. This CDR3 is CASSEGGSSYEQYF. The CDR3 DNA follows: TGTGCCAGCAGTGAAGGGGGGAGTAGTTACGAGCAGTACTTC. The chain recombines TRBV6-1 with TRBJ2-7; D tentatively fits TRBD1 or TRBD2 (5 bases each). The CDR3 totals 14 residues. The V end lost 1 base, the J end lost 4 bases, and 11 bases lay between the germline ends. Per germline, CDR1 MNHNS and CDR2 SASEGT.

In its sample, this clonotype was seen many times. The CDR3 DNA follows: TGTGCCAGCAGTGCAAAGACCGGACGCGTCACCTACAATGAGCAGTTCTTC. Translation: CASSAKTGRVTYNEQFF. This chain links TRBV28 with TRBJ2-1; D is unclear. Trimming stripped 5 bases from V and 2 bases from J, with 19 bases between. Germline V CDR1 and CDR2: MDHEN, SYDVKM. This CDR3 has 17 residues.